Listed here are 15 T cell receptor beta chains from one sample, sequenced in a study of blood T cell repertoires in COVID-19. Only in-frame clones appear in the TCRdb table, and some are missing; sequencing was by immunoSEQ multiplex PCR. Seen here are about 5,600 clones, around 85% observed once, and the top ten hold 10% to 15%. The sequenced material came from peripheral blood. These receptors came from a human donor in a cohort sampled during active COVID-19.

In this sample, this clone turned up once. The chain couples TRBV11-2 to TRBJ2-4; tentative D call: TRBD1 (5 bases). The CDR3 extends over 18 amino acids. The germline V and J ends were trimmed by 8 bases and 8 bases, with 31 bases remaining between them. Per germline, CDR1 SGHAT and CDR2 FQNNGV. DNA for the CDR3: TGTGCCAGCCGAAATGACGCTTGGGGCCTAACCGGGCAGGACATTCAGTACTTC. Translated: CASRNDAWGLTGQDIQYF.

The V call is TRBV10-1, the J call TRBJ2-1, with D perhaps TRBD2 (6 bases). The CDR3 length is 14 residues. With 0 bases removed from V and 6 bases from J, the gap between germline ends came to 9 bases. Looked up from germline, CDR1 is WNHNN and CDR2 is SYGVQD (reference sequence). The CDR3 region has the DNA TGCGCCAGCAGTGAGTCTGGAGGGCTCAATGAGCAGTTCTTC. Its translation is CASSESGGLNEQFF.

This chain connects TRBV19 to TRBJ2-5; weak D call: TRBD1 (6 bases). The CDR3 contains 15 residues. V dropped 5 bases and J dropped 2 bases, with 15 bases sitting between them. Germline V CDR1 and CDR2: LNHDA, SQIVND (reference sequence). The CDR3 nucleotides read TGTGCCAGTAGTGTCTCCGGGACACTGCAAGAGACCCAGTACTTC. This codes for CASSVSGTLQETQYF.

This clone was seen only once. The V call is TRBV18, the J call TRBJ2-3; D is perhaps TRBD1 (5 bases). Germline CDR1 KGHSH, CDR2 LQKENI. The CDR3 has 15 residues. The V end was cut by 1 base, the J end by 1 base, with 9 bases between. The DNA for the CDR3 is TGTGCCAGCTCACCACAGGGGTGGGGCACAGATACGCAGTATTTT. Residues: CASSPQGWGTDTQYF. The full variable domain, its missing parts supplied by reference TRBV18 and TRBJ2-3, is NAGVMQNPRHLVRRRGQEARLRCSPMKGHSHVYWYRQLPEEGLKFMVYLQKENIIDESGMPKERFSAEFPKEGPSILRIQQVVRGDSAAYFCASSPQGWGTDTQYFGPGTRLTVL.

The chain employs TRBV6-5 and TRBJ2-5; D uncertain. Germline assignment: CDR1 MNHEY and CDR2 SVGAGI. The CDR3 has 14 amino acids. The V gene lost 6 bases and the J gene lost 2 bases, with 13 bases spanning the gap. In nucleotides, the CDR3 is TGTGCCAGCAGCCTCACCTTTAGTCAAGAGACCCAGTACTTC. Encoded protein: CASSLTFSQETQYF.

The V and J genes are TRBV6-5 and TRBJ2-7; tentative D call: TRBD1 (6 bases). The CDR3 runs 14 residues. Germline-derived CDR1 and CDR2 are MNHEY and SVGAGI. The V end was cut by 6 bases, the J end by 0 bases, with 12 bases between. CDR3 protein: CASRLDRNSYEQYF. CDR3 nucleotides: TGTGCCAGCAGACTAGACAGGAACTCCTACGAGCAGTACTTC.

The chain is built from TRBV13 and TRBJ2-2; 12 bases agree with TRBD2. CDR1 PRHDT and CDR2 FYEKMQ come from the germline V gene (reference sequence). Trimming cost V 5 bases and J 4 bases; bases outside gene matches: 11. The CDR3 sequence is 18 residues long. The CDR3 reads CASSRAASGRAGTGELFF. The CDR3 DNA sequence: TGTGCCAGCAGCAGAGCGGCTAGCGGGAGGGCGGGCACCGGGGAGCTGTTTTTT.

The chain links TRBV2 to TRBJ2-2; D is unresolved. With 5 bases removed from V and 7 bases from J, the gap between germline ends came to 11 bases. This CDR3 comprises 13 residues. In germline, CDR1 is SNHLY, CDR2 FYNNEI. CDR3 loop: CASSSQQIGELFF. Here the CDR3 DNA reads TGTGCCAGCAGTTCCCAACAAATCGGGGAGCTGTTTTTT.

J is TRBJ1-2 and V is TRBV18, with 9 bases that match TRBD1. Germline V gene lookup returns CDR1 KGHSH and CDR2 LQKENI. V dropped 3 bases and J dropped 4; count of bases not matched to a gene: 6. This CDR3 comprises 15 residues. The CDR3 sequence: CASSPWDRDSYGYTF. CDR3 DNA sequence: TGTGCCAGCTCACCCTGGGACAGGGACTCCTATGGCTACACCTTC. The full variable domain, its missing parts supplied by reference TRBV18 and TRBJ1-2, is NAGVMQNPRHLVRRRGQEARLRCSPMKGHSHVYWYRQLPEEGLKFMVYLQKENIIDESGMPKERFSAEFPKEGPSILRIQQVVRGDSAAYFCASSPWDRDSYGYTFGSGTRLTVV.

The rearrangement links TRBV3-1 (or the pseudogene TRBV3-2) to TRBJ1-2, with 9 bases identical to TRBD1. The V and J ends lost 5 bases and 6 bases, in that order; junction bases with no gene match: 10. CDR1 and CDR2 (germline): LGHDT, YNNKEL (reference sequence). The CDR3 has 15 amino acids. CDR3 nucleotide sequence: TGTGCCAGCAGCAACAGGGGGCGCAAGATGAATGGCTACACCTTC. This codes for CASSNRGRKMNGYTF.

This sequence joins TRBV7-2 and TRBJ2-2; D remains unclear. CDR3 length equals 16 residues. V lost 4 bases to trimming and J lost 1 base, with 13 bases between them. Germline V CDR1 and CDR2: SGHTA, FQGNSA. The CDR3 DNA reads as TGTGCCAGCAGCTCCAGACCGAGACAGAACACCGGGGAGCTGTTTTTT. Translated: CASSSRPRQNTGELFF.

This clone was found once. CDR3 coding DNA: TGTGCCACCGGCGGACAGGAAAATTCACCCCTCCACTTT. Amino acid sequence: CATGGQENSPLHF. The rearrangement uses TRBV6-5 and TRBJ1-6; 7 bases match TRBD1. J gave up 7 bases and V 10 bases, and 7 bases lay outside the gene matches. Germline lookup yields CDR1 MNHEY and CDR2 SVGAGI. The CDR3 is 13 amino acids.

Of note for this clone: Germline and junction disagree at one end, which may indicate a read error. V usage is TRBV4-2 and J usage is TRBJ2-7, with 8 positions matching TRBD2. Germline V gene lookup returns CDR1 LGHNA and CDR2 YNFKEQ. This CDR3 region has 15 residues. CDR3 region: CASSQESGGSSEQYF. The CDR3 DNA follows: TGTGCCAGCAGCCAAGAATCGGGAGGGTCCTCCGAGCAGTACTTC.

A few counts support this clone. This chain links TRBV10-1 with TRBJ1-6, with TRBD1 matching 8 bases. The V and J ends lost 4 bases and 5 bases, in that order; junction bases with no gene match: 4. The CDR3 spans 15 residues. Germline V gene sequence: CDR1 WNHNN, CDR2 SYGVQD (reference sequence). Here the CDR3 DNA reads TGCGCCAGCAGTGCCCGGACAGGGAATAATTCACCCCTCCACTTT. Protein: CASSARTGNNSPLHF.

V usage is TRBV24-1 and J usage is TRBJ2-5; 8 positions match TRBD2. The junction had 9 bases not matched to a gene; V was cut back by 5 bases and J by 5 bases. CDR1 and CDR2 (germline): KGHDR, SFDVKD. The CDR3 is made up of 15 amino acids. The CDR3 region is CATSASGSPKETQYF. As DNA, the CDR3 is TGTGCCACCAGTGCAAGCGGGAGCCCGAAGGAGACCCAGTACTTC.